The 22 T cell receptor beta chains reported below all come from one sample, sequenced in a study of human T cells and chemical hapten exposure. A single record per CDR3 protein comes from TCRdb applying MiXCR to the RACE reads. The sample consists of 340,000 or so distinct CDR3 sequences, under 8% of them appearing once. Time point here: patch test 1, 2 weeks after DPC sensitization. Sample treatment: therapeutic diphenylcyclopropenone sensitization with weekly scalp DPC. Sample: whole blood, taken in connection with sensitization to the hapten diphenylcyclopropenone (DPC). The receptors were sampled from a woman between 18 and 29 years old with alopecia areata. Some clones in this sample may be carry-over from other donors' samples.

A few counts support this clonotype. The chain joins TRBV6-6 to TRBJ1-6; D possibly corresponds to TRBD1 (6 bases). Per the germline V gene, CDR1 is MNHNY and CDR2 is SVGAGI (reference sequence). The V end lost 3 bases, the J end lost 7 bases, and 16 bases lay between the germline ends. The CDR3 spans 16 residues. CDR3 in DNA: TGTGCCAGCAGTTATGAGGGGGGATTGGGGAATTCACCCCTCCACTTT. Translating gives CASSYEGGLGNSPLHF.

There are many counts of this clonotype. The rearrangement links TRBV7-6 to TRBJ2-7; 9 bases are a match to TRBD1. There are 13 residues in the CDR3. J lost 5 bases, V lost 1 base, and 0 bases had no gene match. Germline CDR1 and CDR2: SGHVS and FNYEAQ. For the CDR3, the DNA is TGTGCCAGCAGCTTAGGGACAGGGGACGAGCAGTACTTC. Protein: CASSLGTGDEQYF.

At least ten counts were recorded for this clonotype. The J gene is TRBJ2-1, the V gene TRBV5-1; TRBD1 might be the D (5 bases). Germline V gene data show CDR1 as SGHRS and CDR2 as YFSETQ. The V end was cut by 2 bases, the J end by 2 bases, with 8 bases between. The CDR3 has 14 amino acids. The CDR3 DNA reads as TGCGCCAGCAGCTTTCCAGGGACCTACAATGAGCAGTTCTTC. Translating it yields CASSFPGTYNEQFF.

This clonotype was found many times. The V gene is TRBV20-1, the J gene TRBJ2-3; 13 bases align to TRBD2. J lost 3 bases, V lost 3 bases, and 9 bases had no gene match. Germline V lookup: CDR1 DFQATT, CDR2 SNEGSKA (reference sequence). The CDR3 length is 17 residues. The CDR3 loop reads CSARDAGLAGPTDTQYF. In DNA, the CDR3 is TGCAGTGCTAGGGACGCGGGACTAGCGGGGCCTACAGATACGCAGTATTTT.

This chain joins TRBV4-3 and TRBJ2-6, with 11 bases matching TRBD1. The germline V gene encodes CDR1 LGHNA and CDR2 YSLEER. The CDR3 contains 17 residues. After removal of 4 bases from V and 1 base from J, the junction contained 3 bases not matched to a gene. The CDR3 region has the DNA TGCGCCAGCAGCCGCGGACAGGGGGCGTCTGGGGCCAACGTCCTGACTTTC. Translation: CASSRGQGASGANVLTF.

This clonotype has ten or more counts. The gene calls are TRBV2 and TRBJ2-2, with no clear D. V was clipped by 5 bases and J by 5 bases, with 6 bases between them. The germline CDR1 and CDR2 sequences are SNHLY and FYNNEI. The CDR3 has 12 amino acids. The CDR3 here is CASSRETGELFF. The CDR3 nucleotides are TGTGCCAGCAGTAGGGAAACCGGGGAGCTGTTTTTT. Supplemented by reference TRBV2 and TRBJ2-2, the full variable domain reads EPEVTQTPSHQVTQMGQEVILRCVPISNHLYFYWYRQILGQKVEFLVSFYNNEISEKSEIFDDQFSVERPDGSNFTLKIRSTKLEDSAMYFCASSRETGELFFGEGSRLTVL.

This clonotype has only a few counts. One end of the junction is discordant with germline, which a read error may explain. The chain uses TRBV11-2 and TRBJ2-7; possibly TRBD1 for D (6 bases). CDR1 is SGHAT and CDR2 is FQNNGV in the germline V gene. This CDR3 has 12 amino acids. The CDR3 bases are TGTGCCAGCACCAAGTTGAGGACAGCCAGGCACTTC. Protein product: CASTKLRTARHF.

This clonotype was detected only a few times. The chain joins TRBV6-1 to TRBJ2-5; 12 bases are shared with TRBD2. The CDR3 is 15 amino acids. Trimming cost V 8 bases and J 2 bases; bases outside gene matches: 6. Germline V gene data show CDR1 as MNHNS and CDR2 as SASEGT. The CDR3: CASGWTSGVQETQYF. The CDR3 nucleotides read TGTGCCAGCGGGTGGACTAGCGGGGTTCAAGAGACCCAGTACTTC.

Ten or more counts support this clonotype. The gene calls are TRBV29-1 and TRBJ1-1; D is uncertain. The V gene's germline CDR1 is SQVTM and CDR2 ANQGSEA. The V and J ends lost 1 base and 1 base respectively, with 19 bases between them. The CDR3 covers 17 residues. CDR3 sequence reads: CSVEGNPQNLRNTEAFF. For the CDR3, the DNA is TGCAGCGTTGAAGGAAACCCCCAAAACCTGAGGAACACTGAAGCTTTCTTT.

This clonotype was counted only a few times. The chain carries TRBV10-3 and TRBJ2-5, with D uncertain. The CDR3 has 9 residues. Germline V lookup: CDR1 ENHRY, CDR2 SYGVKD. Trimming left V 9 bases short and J 5 bases short, with 4 bases between. CDR3 protein: CAIPETQYF. The CDR3 nucleotides are TGTGCCATACCTGAGACCCAGTACTTC.

This clonotype was counted many times. The chain carries TRBV5-5 and TRBJ1-1, with a tentative D call TRBD1 (6 bases). Per germline, CDR1 SGHKS and CDR2 YYEKEE (reference sequence). The length of the CDR3 is 14 residues. Deletions cut 3 bases from V and 3 bases from J, with 12 bases between. This CDR3 reads CASSWYREDTEAFF. The CDR3 nucleotides are TGTGCCAGCAGCTGGTACAGGGAGGACACTGAAGCTTTCTTT.

The chain joins TRBV20-1 to TRBJ1-2; D perhaps matches TRBD1 (6 bases). Trimming took off 2 bases at V and 6 bases at J, with 16 bases between the two ends. The CDR3 has 14 residues. Germline loops: CDR1 DFQATT, CDR2 SNEGSKA (reference sequence). The CDR3 nucleotides read TGCAGTGCTAGACTCCCCACAGGGAGGGATGGCTACACCTTC. Translation gives CSARLPTGRDGYTF.

This clonotype occurred a few times. The chain joins TRBV12-3 or TRBV12-4 to TRBJ1-1; 8 nucleotides line up with TRBD1. The CDR3 consists of 15 residues. Unmatched junction bases numbered 9, after V lost 5 bases and J lost 4 bases. The CDR3, as DNA: TGTGCCAGCAGTGACAGGACAGGGTTGGGCACTGAAGCTTTCTTT. This sequence encodes CASSDRTGLGTEAFF.

J is TRBJ1-2 and V is TRBV27; TRBD1 matches at 7 bases. Germline lookup yields CDR1 MNHEY and CDR2 SMNVEV (reference sequence). CDR3 size: 14 residues. The V and J ends lost 5 bases and 4 bases, in that order; junction bases with no gene match: 7. CDR3 residues: CASSPEGGGYGYTF. The CDR3 nucleotides read TGTGCCAGCAGTCCCGAAGGGGGCGGCTATGGCTACACCTTC.

This clonotype was found a few times. The chain couples TRBV4-1 to TRBJ1-4, with D perhaps matching TRBD1 (5 bases). V gave up 0 bases and J gave up 8 bases, with 10 bases separating them. There are 14 residues in the CDR3. Per germline, CDR1 MGHRA and CDR2 YSYEKL. CDR3 coding DNA: TGCGCCAGCAGCCAAGAAAGCAGGGTAGAAAAACTGTTTTTT. This encodes CASSQESRVEKLFF.

This clonotype was counted only a few times. The genes are TRBV5-1 and TRBJ2-5; the D call may be TRBD1 or TRBD2 (6 bases each). CDR1 and CDR2 (germline): SGHRS, YFSETQ. CDR3 length: 16 amino acids. V was pared by 5 bases and J by 5 bases, with 22 bases between. The CDR3 nucleotides read TGCGCCAGCAGACCAAATCTCAGGGGAGGAAAGGAGACCCAGTACTTC. Translation: CASRPNLRGGKETQYF.

The chain couples TRBV7-2 to TRBJ2-1, with a weak D call TRBD2 (5 bases). Per the germline V gene, CDR1 is SGHTA and CDR2 is FQGNSA. V shed 7 bases and J shed 5 bases, with 15 bases lying between them. This CDR3 contains 14 residues. The CDR3 spells CASMLAEHNNEQFF. The CDR3, as DNA: TGTGCCAGCATGCTAGCTGAACACAACAATGAGCAGTTCTTC. Combining the CDR3 with reference TRBV7-2 and TRBJ2-1 gives the whole variable domain GAGVSQSPSNKVTEKGKDVELRCDPISGHTALYWYRQSLGQGLEFLIYFQGNSAPDKSGLPSDRFSAERTGGSVSTLTIQRTQQEDSAVYLCASMLAEHNNEQFFGPGTRLTVL.

This clonotype was seen many times. The chain uses TRBV10-3 and TRBJ2-1; 11 nucleotides line up with TRBD2. V lost 4 bases to trimming and J lost 6 bases; unmatched junction nucleotides: 2. CDR3 length: 14 residues. Germline-derived CDR1 and CDR2 are ENHRY and SYGVKD. The CDR3 DNA reads TGTGCCATCAGTGCGACTAGCGGGGCCAATGAGCAGTTCTTC. Translation gives CAISATSGANEQFF.

This clonotype was seen more than once but under ten times. The V and J genes are TRBV6-5 and TRBJ2-1; 7 positions match TRBD1. The junction had 13 bases not matched to a gene; V was cut back by 7 bases and J by 4 bases. CDR3 length: 16 residues. The germline CDR1 and CDR2 sequences are MNHEY and SVGAGI. The CDR3, as DNA: TGTGCCAGCAACAAAAAGCCGGGGACAGTATACAATGAGCAGTTCTTC. This codes for CASNKKPGTVYNEQFF.

This clonotype was seen ten or more times. This rearrangement joins TRBV5-1 to TRBJ2-1; TRBD1 matches at 10 bases. CDR1 is SGHRS, CDR2 YFSETQ, per germline. V dropped 4 bases and J dropped 2; count of bases not matched to a gene: 3. The CDR3 contains 15 residues. The CDR3, as DNA: TGCGCCAGCAGCCTGGGACAGGGGCCCTACAATGAGCAGTTCTTC. It specifies CASSLGQGPYNEQFF. The full variable domain, rest sourced from reference TRBV5-1 and TRBJ2-1, is KAGVTQTPRYLIKTRGQQVTLSCSPISGHRSVSWYQQTPGQGLQFLFEYFSETQRNKGNFPGRFSGRQFSNSRSEMNVSTLELGDSALYLCASSLGQGPYNEQFFGPGTRLTVL.

This clonotype appeared a single time. This chain uses TRBV2 with TRBJ1-5; 7 nucleotides align to TRBD1. Germline values: CDR1 SNHLY, CDR2 FYNNEI. With 6 bases clipped from V and 9 bases from J, the junction kept 11 bases outside the gene matches. The length of the CDR3 is 14 residues. The CDR3 DNA reads TGTGCCAGCAGCGAGGGACAGCAGAGGAGGCCCCAGCATTTT. Its protein product is CASSEGQQRRPQHF.

This clonotype was recorded a few times. This chain connects TRBV7-8 to TRBJ2-5, with 7 nucleotides matching TRBD2. J gave up 0 bases and V 8 bases, and 6 bases lay outside the gene matches. There are 14 residues in the CDR3. Germline CDR1 SGHVS, CDR2 FQNEAQ. The CDR3 here is CASLERGDQETQYF. CDR3 sequence (DNA): TGTGCCAGCCTCGAACGGGGGGACCAAGAGACCCAGTACTTC. Supplemented by reference TRBV7-8 and TRBJ2-5, the full variable domain reads GAGVSQSPRYKVAKRGQDVALRCDPISGHVSLFWYQQALGQGPEFLTYFQNEAQLDKSGLPSDRFFAERPEGSVSTLKIQRTQQEDSAVYLCASLERGDQETQYFGPGTRLLVL.